One sample yielded the 20 T cell receptor beta chains listed below, sequenced in a study of blood T cells in healthy people across ages. A J-beta primer mix and a sample-barcoded 5' primer were used in a second PCR of about 7 to 12 cycles. One entry per CDR3 protein, called by TCRdb with MiXCR from the 5' RACE reads. This sample carries roughly 700,000 distinct CDR3 sequences, roughly 32% of them seen once, and the ten largest clones take 15%. Sequencing input: blood. The source is a woman aged 80 or over in good health.

This rearrangement joins TRBV7-7 to TRBJ2-7; 15 bases align to TRBD2. The CDR3 runs to 19 residues. CDR1 and CDR2 (germline): SSHAT, FNYEAQ (reference sequence). The V and J ends lost 4 bases and 7 bases, in that order; junction bases with no gene match: 17. The CDR3 bases are TGTGCCAGCAGCTCGGGACTAGCGGGGGGCCTTGTCTCCTACAATGAGCAGTACTTC. Translating it yields CASSSGLAGGLVSYNEQYF.

The chain is built from TRBV28 and TRBJ2-7; D gene uncertain. Trimming took off 7 bases at V and 0 bases at J, with 10 bases between the two ends. The V gene's germline CDR1 is MDHEN and CDR2 SYDVKM. The CDR3 covers 13 residues. Here the CDR3 DNA reads TGTGCCAGCAAACACAGAGTCTCCTACGAGCAGTACTTC. It translates to CASKHRVSYEQYF.

Worth noting for this clonotype: This may come from a read error, since a much larger clone is one base off. This chain joins TRBV10-3 and TRBJ2-4; D unresolved. The end of the DNA is better explained by TRBJ2-7, so the J call may be wrong. Germline CDR1 reads ENHRY; CDR2 reads SYGVKD. The CDR3 loop spans 18 amino acids. The CDR3 DNA reads TGTGCCATCAGTGAGTCAGGGCCCCGGCACGCCGAAGCCTACGAGCAGTACTTC. Its translation: CAISESGPRHAEAYEQYF.

The gene calls are TRBV5-5 and TRBJ1-4; D is undetermined. CDR1 and CDR2 (germline): SGHKS, YYEKEE (reference sequence). Trimming left V 4 bases short and J 5 bases short, with 15 bases between. The CDR3 runs 15 residues. For the CDR3, the DNA is TGTGCCAGCAGCATATCCAGGAGCCCGAATGAAAAACTGTTTTTT. Protein sequence: CASSISRSPNEKLFF.

On this clonotype: One end of the junction varies from germline; a read error may be responsible. The chain carries TRBV9 and TRBJ2-1; 7 positions agree with TRBD1. The CDR3 covers 15 residues. Germline V CDR1 and CDR2: SGDLS, YYNGEE. The CDR3 protein is CANSWTGSSYNEQFF. The CDR3 DNA follows: TGTGCCAACAGCTGGACAGGCAGCTCCTACAATGAGCAGTTCTTC. The whole variable domain, filled in from reference TRBV9 and TRBJ2-1, reads DSGVTQTPKHLITATGQRVTLRCSPRSGDLSVYWYQQSLDQGLQFLIQYYNGEERAKGNILERFSAQQFPDLHSELNLSSLELGDSALYFCANSWTGSSYNEQFFGPGTRLTVL.

The chain has TRBV20-1 and TRBJ2-1, with TRBD2 matching 8 bases. The J call may be incorrect, as the DNA end agrees better with TRBJ2-7. From germline, CDR1 is DFQATT and CDR2 SNEGSKA (reference sequence). CDR3 length: 15 amino acids. Here the CDR3 reads CSARDRGGSYNEQYF. Here the CDR3 DNA reads TGCAGTGCTAGAGATCGCGGGGGGTCCTACAATGAGCAGTACTTC.

This clonotype occurred many times. The V and J genes are TRBV7-2 and TRBJ2-7; weak D call: TRBD1 (6 bases). This CDR3 region has 16 residues. Germline V lookup: CDR1 SGHTA, CDR2 FQGNSA. V dropped 3 bases and J dropped 3 bases, with 18 bases sitting between them. The CDR3 protein is CASSLAGRQAIYEQYF. In DNA, the CDR3 is TGTGCCAGCAGCTTGGCAGGTCGACAGGCGATCTACGAGCAGTACTTC.

A word on this clonotype: With a much larger clone just one base away, this may be a read error. The gene calls are TRBV10-3 and TRBJ1-1; 7 nucleotides match TRBD1. Unmatched junction bases numbered 17, after V lost 8 bases and J lost 2 bases. CDR3 length equals 17 residues. CDR1 is ENHRY, CDR2 SYGVKD, per germline. The CDR3 is CAIARSQGREPNTEAFF. The CDR3 DNA follows: TGTGCCATCGCGAGATCACAGGGGCGAGAACCAAACACTGAAGCTTTCTTT.

This clonotype was counted only a few times. Just one base apart from a much larger clone, this may be a read error. DNA for the CDR3: TGTGTCAGCACCCGACTAGCGGGGGGTAATGAGCAGTTCTTC. Protein: CVSTRLAGGNEQFF. This chain connects TRBV27 to TRBJ2-1, with TRBD2 matching 13 bases. Germline CDR1 MNHEY, CDR2 SMNVEV (reference sequence). The CDR3 contains 14 residues.

This clonotype has at least ten counts. The rearrangement uses TRBV4-3 and TRBJ2-5, with TRBD2 matching over 9 bases. The CDR3 runs to 17 residues. The germline V gene encodes CDR1 LGHNA and CDR2 YSLEER. With V trimmed by 1 base and J by 3 bases, 9 bases remained unmatched. The CDR3 loop reads CASSQAASGAIEETQYF. The DNA of the CDR3 is TGCGCCAGCAGCCAAGCAGCTAGCGGGGCGATTGAAGAGACCCAGTACTTC.

Ten or more counts support this clonotype. The chain is built from TRBV11-2 and TRBJ2-6; 9 positions agree with TRBD1. The CDR3 has 17 residues. The germline V gene encodes CDR1 SGHAT and CDR2 FQNNGV. V shed 2 bases and J 3 bases; nucleotides not matched to a gene: 5. CDR3 loop: CASSLQTGGSGANVLTF. CDR3 sequence (DNA): TGTGCCAGCAGCTTACAGACAGGGGGAAGTGGGGCCAACGTCCTGACTTTC.

J is TRBJ1-4 and V is TRBV9; no reliable D call. The CDR3 runs 13 residues. CDR1 and CDR2 (germline): SGDLS, YYNGEE. Deletions cut 3 bases from V and 8 bases from J, with 11 bases between. The CDR3 nucleotides are TGTGCCAGCAGCGCCTGGGAGGGAGAAAAACTGTTTTTT. The encoded protein is CASSAWEGEKLFF.

The rearrangement joins TRBV20-1 to TRBJ1-1; 7 nucleotides agree with TRBD1. Germline CDR1 and CDR2: DFQATT and SNEGSKA (reference sequence). This CDR3 spans 14 amino acids. The V gene end was trimmed by 0 bases and the J gene end by 5 bases; junction bases not matched to a gene: 6. CDR3 residues: CSARDMTGKTEAFF. The CDR3, as DNA: TGCAGTGCTAGAGATATGACAGGGAAGACTGAAGCTTTCTTT.

This clonotype was observed a handful of times. The chain carries TRBV20-1 and TRBJ2-1, with 15 bases lining up with TRBD2. Germline lookup yields CDR1 DFQATT and CDR2 SNEGSKA (reference sequence). J was trimmed by 1 base and V by 5 bases; bases with no gene match: 6. The length of the CDR3 is 17 residues. CDR3 protein: CSAHGTSGGRSYNEQFF. The CDR3 bases are TGCAGTGCTCACGGGACTAGCGGGGGGAGGTCCTACAATGAGCAGTTCTTC.

This clonotype occurred a few times. The J gene is TRBJ1-2, the V gene TRBV5-1; D is unclear. Germline V gene lookup returns CDR1 SGHRS and CDR2 YFSETQ. The germline V and J ends were trimmed by 5 bases and 0 bases, with 11 bases remaining between them. The CDR3 length is 14 residues. The CDR3 here is CASSELGSNYGYTF. DNA of the CDR3: TGCGCCAGCAGTGAGCTTGGGTCTAACTATGGCTACACCTTC.

This chain connects TRBV5-1 to TRBJ2-7; 8 nucleotides agree with TRBD2. The V segment lost 5 bases and the J segment 0 bases; nucleotides outside the gene matches: 7. This CDR3 spans 15 amino acids. Germline lookup yields CDR1 SGHRS and CDR2 YFSETQ. The CDR3 is CASSSTSASSYEQYF. In nucleotides, the CDR3 is TGCGCCAGCAGTTCGACTAGCGCGAGCTCCTACGAGCAGTACTTC.

This clonotype was seen more than once but under ten times. This chain joins TRBV6-1 and TRBJ1-5, with TRBD1 identical over 8 bases. The CDR3 has 17 residues. CDR1 MNHNS and CDR2 SASEGT come from the germline V gene. Trimming took 0 bases from V and 1 from J; bases not matched to a gene: 5. The CDR3 loop is CASSEATRTGSNQPQHF. The DNA for the CDR3 is TGTGCCAGCAGTGAAGCTACTCGGACAGGGAGCAATCAGCCCCAGCATTTT.

This clonotype was seen repeatedly, ten times or more. V gene TRBV4-2 combines with J gene TRBJ2-5; 10 nucleotides agree with TRBD1. CDR1 LGHNA and CDR2 YNFKEQ come from the germline V gene. The CDR3 covers 14 residues. Trimming took 11 bases from V and 7 from J; bases not matched to a gene: 13. CDR3: CARSGTGDFGTQYF. CDR3 coding DNA: TGTGCCCGCTCCGGGACAGGGGATTTCGGGACCCAGTACTTC.

This CDR3 is CASSPVGTGFVDTQYF. The CDR3 nucleotides read TGTGCCAGCAGTCCCGTTGGGACAGGGTTTGTAGATACGCAGTATTTT. The chain joins TRBV11-2 to TRBJ2-3; 9 positions match TRBD1. In germline, CDR1 is SGHAT, CDR2 FQNNGV. J lost 5 bases, V lost 6 bases, and 12 bases had no gene match. The CDR3 is 16 residues long.

This clonotype appeared a few times. Relative to the germline gene, one junction end is altered; a read error may explain this. This chain connects TRBV7-8 to TRBJ2-1, with D possibly TRBD1 on 6 matching bases. The CDR3 spans 15 residues. CDR1 SGHVS and CDR2 FQNEAQ come from the germline V gene. CDR3 in DNA: TGTGCCAGCAGCTCTACAGGGATAATCTACAATGAGCAGGTCTTC. It specifies CASSSTGIIYNEQVF.